A selection of T cell receptor beta chains follows, all from one sample in a study of Graves' ophthalmopathy and Graves' hyperthyroidism. TCRdb redid the calling of the multiplex PCR reads with MiXCR, one entry per CDR3 protein. The profile covers hundreds of thousands of distinct CDR3 sequences, with more than 40% appearing a single time and more than 3% taken by the ten largest. The sample comprised peripheral blood. Every receptor here comes from an adult man with Graves' ophthalmopathy. The CDR3 runs from the conserved cysteine through the conserved F or W. Fields, in order: clone size, V gene, J gene, D gene, CDR3 protein, CDR3 DNA. The D gene is left open where the match is weak. Some rows mark clone size as missing; the rest say once, few, many or name a class of expanded clone.

>.|TRBV9|TRBJ1-1|TRBD1
CASSGRDRDMNTEAFF
TGTGCCAGCAGCGGCCGGGACAGGGACATGAACACTGAAGCTTTCTTT
>many|TRBV7-2|TRBJ2-2|.
CASSLASGAVTGELFF
TGTGCCAGCAGCTTAGCATCGGGGGCCGTAACCGGGGAGCTGTTTTTT
>.|TRBV6-1|TRBJ1-2|.
CASQAQSPNYGYTF
TGTGCCAGCCAAGCCCAGAGCCCTAACTATGGCTACACCTTC
>.|TRBV5-8|TRBJ1-1|.
CASNRDGGGRGLNTEAFF
TGTGCCAGCAACCGCGACGGGGGGGGGCGAGGGTTGAACACTGAAGCTTTCTTT
>many|TRBV6-6|TRBJ2-7|.
CASTWTGTSYEQYF
TGTGCCAGCACTTGGACCGGGACCTCCTACGAGCAGTACTTC
>.|TRBV7-2|TRBJ2-2|TRBD1
CASSLVFRTGNTGELVF
TGTGCCAGCAGCTTAGTTTTCCGGACAGGAAACACCGGGGAGCTGGTTTTT
>many|TRBV6-6|TRBJ1-2|.
CASSYSATYTF
TGTGCCAGCAGTTACTCGGCCACCTACACCTTC
>many|TRBV10-3|TRBJ2-7|.
CAISTGTGSYEQYF
TGTGCCATCAGCACCGGGACTGGTTCCTACGAGCAGTACTTC
>.|TRBV25-1|TRBJ1-5|.
CASSEGGGSPNSNQPQHF
TGTGCCAGCTCGGAAGGGGGGGGCTCACCTAATAGCAATCAGCCCCAGCATTTT
>.|TRBV19|TRBJ2-5|.
CASSSGFRSGETQYF
TGTGCCAGTAGTTCGGGATTTCGATCGGGAGAGACCCAGTACTTC
>.|TRBV25-1|TRBJ2-5|TRBD2
CASSPGLAGVVQETQYF
TGTGCCAGCAGCCCCGGACTAGCGGGGGTAGTCCAAGAGACCCAGTACTTC
>.|TRBV5-1|TRBJ2-5|TRBD2
CASRRVAGFQETQYF
TGCGCCAGCAGAAGGGTAGCGGGATTCCAAGAGACCCAGTACTTC
>.|TRBV11-2|TRBJ2-1|TRBD1
CASSLWTGENEQFF
TGTGCCAGCAGCCTCTGGACAGGGGAAAATGAGCAGTTCTTC
>.|TRBV7-8|TRBJ2-2|.
CASSLAEGGNGELFF
TGTGCCAGCAGCTTAGCTGAGGGGGGAAACGGGGAGCTGTTTTTT
>many|TRBV29-1|TRBJ2-7|TRBD2
CSVLTSERIAYEQYF
TGCAGCGTGCTCACTAGCGAGAGGATTGCCTACGAGCAGTACTTC
>many|TRBV29-1|TRBJ2-5|TRBD1
CSAAGDSQETQYF
TGCAGTGCAGCCGGGGACAGCCAAGAGACCCAGTACTTC
>.|TRBV24-1|TRBJ2-1|.
CATSDLWGQGQFF
TGTGCCACCAGTGATTTGTGGGGCCAGGGACAGTTCTTC
>.|TRBV29-1|TRBJ1-1|TRBD1
CSVGGTGRTEAFF
TGCAGCGTTGGAGGGACAGGGAGAACTGAAGCTTTCTTT
>.|TRBV25-1|TRBJ1-5|.
CASSFAGGVEHF
TGTGCCAGCAGCTTTGCGGGGGGGGTCGAGCATTTT
>.|TRBV10-3|TRBJ2-1|TRBD1
CASRPGQGAHEQFF
TGTGCCAGCAGACCGGGACAGGGGGCACATGAGCAGTTCTTC
>many|TRBV6-5|TRBJ1-1|TRBD1
CASNLRGQDTEAFF
TGTGCCAGCAACCTCAGGGGGCAGGACACTGAAGCTTTCTTT
>many|TRBV7-9|TRBJ1-6|TRBD1
CASSPIDREHSPLHF
TGTGCCAGCAGCCCAATCGACAGGGAACATTCACCCCTCCACTTT
>.|TRBV12-3/TRBV12-4|TRBJ1-5|.
CASSFGGGIGQPQHF
TGTGCCAGCAGTTTCGGGGGGGGGATTGGGCAGCCCCAGCATTTT
>few|TRBV11-2|TRBJ1-2|.
CASSQVGGGFNYGYTF
TGTGCCAGCAGCCAAGTAGGGGGGGGTTTCAACTATGGCTACACCTTC
>many|TRBV12-3/TRBV12-4|TRBJ2-5|.
CASSARIPGGETQYF
TGTGCCAGCAGTGCCCGGATTCCAGGGGGGGAGACCCAGTACTTC
>many|TRBV7-2|TRBJ1-4|TRBD1
CASSDRGRDEKLFF
TGTGCCAGCAGCGACAGGGGGAGGGATGAAAAACTGTTTTTT
>.|TRBV19|TRBJ2-2|.
CASSLTNGELFF
TGTGCCAGCAGCCTCACGAACGGGGAGCTGTTTTTT
>few|TRBV18|TRBJ1-5|TRBD1
CASRTGGSQPQHF
TGTGCCAGCCGGACAGGGGGTAGTCAGCCCCAGCATTTT
>.|TRBV2|TRBJ2-5|TRBD2
CASSPGGEVQETQYF
TGTGCCAGCAGCCCGGGGGGGGAGGTCCAAGAGACCCAGTACTTC
>once|TRBV7-9|TRBJ2-5|.
CASSSGASQETQYF
TGTGCCAGCAGCTCCGGGGCCTCCCAAGAGACCCAGTACTTC
>.|TRBV9|TRBJ1-3|.
CASSGHPGNTIYF
TGTGCCAGCAGCGGACACCCTGGAAACACCATATATTTT
>many|TRBV7-2|TRBJ1-2|.
CASSPRTAEGGGYTF
TGTGCCAGCAGCCCAAGGACGGCAGAGGGGGGAGGCTACACCTTC
>.|TRBV10-2|TRBJ1-1|TRBD1
CASSSNRGRFTEAFF
TGTGCCAGCAGCAGCAACAGGGGGCGGTTCACTGAAGCTTTCTTT
>many|TRBV7-2|TRBJ2-7|.
CASSFYRDYEQYF
TGTGCCAGCAGCTTTTATCGGGACTACGAGCAGTACTTC
>many|TRBV11-2|TRBJ1-6|.
CASSLGLKPLHF
TGTGCCAGCAGCTTAGGATTGAAACCCCTCCACTTT
>many|TRBV10-2|TRBJ2-7|TRBD1
CASSAGQVSYEQYF
TGCGCCAGCAGCGCTGGACAGGTTTCCTACGAGCAGTACTTC
>few|TRBV11-2|TRBJ2-7|.
CASSSDWQGEQYF
TGTGCCAGCAGCTCCGACTGGCAGGGGGAGCAGTACTTC
>many|TRBV5-1|TRBJ1-4|.
CASSNGASGEKLFF
TGCGCCAGCAGTAACGGGGCGAGCGGGGAAAAACTGTTTTTT
>.|TRBV20-1|TRBJ1-2|.
CSATTSAGTNYGYTF
TGCAGTGCTACAACGTCTGCGGGGACTAACTATGGCTACACCTTC
>.|TRBV29-1|TRBJ1-4|.
CSVPDSPNEKLFF
TGCAGCGTTCCCGACAGCCCTAATGAAAAACTGTTTTTT
>.|TRBV7-8|TRBJ1-5|.
CASSLVGAAGNVETQHF
TGTGCCAGCAGCTTAGTAGGTGCAGCGGGAAACGTGGAGACCCAGCATTTT
>few|TRBV7-8|TRBJ2-5|TRBD2
CASSPNPRLAGGVQETQYF
TGCGCCAGCAGCCCGAACCCCAGACTAGCGGGGGGCGTTCAAGAGACCCAGTACTTC
>.|TRBV2|TRBJ2-3|TRBD2
CASIPTSGDTYTQYF
TGTGCCAGCATTCCGACTAGCGGGGATACTTATACGCAGTATTTT
>few|TRBV6-1|TRBJ1-3|.
CASSERERRNTIYF
TGTGCCAGCAGTGAACGGGAAAGGAGGAACACCATATATTTT
>many|TRBV19|TRBJ2-7|TRBD1
CASSIRDRAYEQYF
TGTGCCAGTAGTATCAGGGACAGGGCCTACGAGCAGTACTTC
>few|TRBV29-1|TRBJ1-4|TRBD1
CSVEGQGADNEKLFF
TGCAGCGTTGAGGGACAGGGGGCCGATAATGAAAAACTGTTTTTT
>.|TRBV29-1|TRBJ2-7|.
CSQATGAGYEQYF
TGCAGCCAAGCTACGGGAGCTGGCTACGAGCAGTACTTC
>.|TRBV2|TRBJ1-5|.
CASSEGRRTQHF
TGTGCCAGCAGTGAAGGACGTAGGACCCAGCATTTT